Sequencing of this TCR beta chain was carried out in a study of molecular identifiers for immune sequencing clone quantification. Background on the study: Five aliquots were made in replicates from the RNA of approximately 22,000 or 94,000 naive CD8 cells, and four were sequenced.

Naive CD8 libraries were made from about 20,000 to 1,000,000 sorted cells, and they used 10%, 30% or 50% RNA. Based on a CD8+CD4-CCR7+CD45RA+ profile, naive CD8 T cells were sorted. TCRdb re-analysed the PCR reads in MiXCR, keeping a single row per CDR3 protein. The sample lists approximately 680,000 distinct CDR3 sequences, around 25% occurring once. V lost 7 bases to trimming and J lost 0 bases; unmatched junction nucleotides: 5. The CDR3 consists of 14 residues. The sample holds a few counts of this clonotype. Source material: naive CD8+ T cells from blood, with Jurkat cell RNA spiked in. Indicated subset: FACS-sorted CD8+CD4-CCR7+CD45RA+ naive T cells. The chain links TRBV12-3 or TRBV12-4 to TRBJ2-7; 8 nucleotides align to TRBD2. This TCR was recovered from a human donor in good health. Some libraries in this study had Jurkat cell RNA spiked in. The CDR3 spells CASNAGGSSYEQYF. The CDR3, as DNA: TGTGCCAGCAACGCGGGGGGAAGCTCCTACGAGCAGTACTTC.